This TCR beta chain was found in a study of blood T cell repertoires in COVID-19. Overall study: Spain, Italy and the United States supplied samples that represented acute and convalescent COVID-19. T cells, B-cell-depleted T cells, or PBMCs supplied cDNA or gDNA.

Authors' data handling: Amplification of reference gene primers provided the estimated nucleated cell counts. Clones were read by immunoSEQ multiplex PCR, and TCRdb kept only the in-frame ones, dropping some. V and J calls and clone size are copied from that table; D and trimming were computed from the DNA. The table lists 86,000 or so clones, around 92% of them singletons. The material sequenced was peripheral blood. This sequence originates from a woman in her fifties or sixties in a cohort sampled during active COVID-19.

In nucleotides, the CDR3 is TGCGCCAGCAGTCAATCGGGACAGGGTTCCACCGGGGAGCTGTTTTTT. As protein: CASSQSGQGSTGELFF. V usage is TRBV10-1 and J usage is TRBJ2-2, with TRBD1 identical over 9 bases. The CDR3 length is 16 residues. From germline, CDR1 is WNHNN and CDR2 SYGVQD (reference sequence). V shed 5 bases, J shed 4 bases, and the junction held 8 bases outside the gene matches.